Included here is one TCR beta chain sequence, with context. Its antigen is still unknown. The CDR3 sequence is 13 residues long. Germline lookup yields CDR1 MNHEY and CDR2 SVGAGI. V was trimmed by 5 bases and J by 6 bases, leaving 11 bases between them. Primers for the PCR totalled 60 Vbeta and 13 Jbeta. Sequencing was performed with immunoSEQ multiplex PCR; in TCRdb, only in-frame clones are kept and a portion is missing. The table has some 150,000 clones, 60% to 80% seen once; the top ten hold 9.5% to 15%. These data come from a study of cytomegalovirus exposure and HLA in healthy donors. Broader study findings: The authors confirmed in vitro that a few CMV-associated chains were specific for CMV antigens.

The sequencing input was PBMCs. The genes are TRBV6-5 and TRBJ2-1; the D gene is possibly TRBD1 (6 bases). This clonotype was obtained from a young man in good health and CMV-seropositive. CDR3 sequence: CASSTRDINEQFF. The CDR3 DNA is TGTGCCAGCAGTACCAGGGACATCAATGAGCAGTTCTTC.